These 6 T cell receptor beta chains originate from one sample sequenced in a study of blood T cell repertoires in COVID-19. Clones were sequenced by immunoSEQ multiplex PCR, and TCRdb holds only the in-frame ones, with some missing. The profile covers around 190,000 clones, with less than 85% appearing a single time and about an eighth taken by the ten largest. Sequencing was done on a sample of peripheral blood. These receptors originate from a woman in her 50s with acute or convalescent COVID-19.

This chain links TRBV25-1 with TRBJ2-7; the D gene is possibly TRBD1 (7 bases). Germline V gives CDR1 MGHDK, CDR2 SYGVNS. Deletions cut 2 bases from V and 4 bases from J, with 15 bases between. There are 15 residues in the CDR3. The CDR3 loop reads CASSELAGGFYEQYF. The CDR3, as DNA: TGTGCCAGCAGTGAACTGGCAGGGGGGTTTTACGAGCAGTACTTC.

The V and J genes are TRBV28 and TRBJ1-6, with 8 bases lining up with TRBD1. Germline assignment: CDR1 MDHEN and CDR2 SYDVKM. The V and J ends lost 5 bases and 7 bases, in that order; junction bases with no gene match: 7. The CDR3 runs to 15 residues. The CDR3 protein is CASSPVGQGNSPLHF. The CDR3 DNA is TGTGCCAGCAGTCCAGTCGGACAGGGCAATTCACCCCTCCACTTT. Full variable domain (rest looked up from reference TRBV28 and TRBJ1-6): DVKVTQSSRYLVKRTGEKVFLECVQDMDHENMFWYRQDPGLGLRLIYFSYDVKMKEKGDIPEGYSVSREKKERFSLILESASTNQTSMYLCASSPVGQGNSPLHFGNGTRLTVT.

This clone was observed at least ten times. The J gene is TRBJ1-2, the V gene TRBV30; D is ambiguous. Germline V gene sequence: CDR1 GTSNPN, CDR2 SVGIG (reference sequence). V dropped 0 bases and J dropped 0 bases, with 8 bases sitting between them. The CDR3 is 14 amino acids. CDR3 protein: CAWSVTGANYGYTF. CDR3 in DNA: TGTGCCTGGAGTGTTACGGGAGCTAACTATGGCTACACCTTC.

CDR3 in DNA: TGTGCCAGCACCGCCGCCGCAGGGCAAGAGACCCAGTACTTC. Translated: CASTAAAGQETQYF. The V and J genes are TRBV18 and TRBJ2-5; tentatively, D is TRBD1 (5 bases). Trimming cost V 8 bases and J 2 bases, with 15 bases left between them. The germline gives CDR1 KGHSH, CDR2 LQKENI. The length of the CDR3 is 14 residues.

J is TRBJ1-1 and V is TRBV11-3; no firm D call. V was shortened by 5 bases and J by 0 bases, with 13 bases between the two germline ends. Germline V gives CDR1 SGHNT, CDR2 YENEEA. The CDR3 extends over 15 amino acids. The CDR3 sequence is CASSPYRPMNTEAFF. For the CDR3, the DNA is TGTGCCAGCAGCCCTTACAGACCTATGAACACTGAAGCTTTCTTT.

This clone occurred once. The gene calls are TRBV7-8 and TRBJ1-1; D is perhaps TRBD1 (5 bases). The germline V gene has CDR1 SGHVS and CDR2 FQNEAQ. Trimming shortened V by 1 base and J by 4 bases, and 16 bases separated the two germline ends. The length of the CDR3 is 16 residues. CDR3 sequence reads: CASSLGVGRLSTEAFF. CDR3 bases: TGTGCCAGCAGCTTAGGGGTGGGGCGCTTGAGCACTGAAGCTTTCTTT. Drawing the rest from reference TRBV7-8 and TRBJ1-1, the complete variable domain is GAGVSQSPRYKVAKRGQDVALRCDPISGHVSLFWYQQALGQGPEFLTYFQNEAQLDKSGLPSDRFFAERPEGSVSTLKIQRTQQEDSAVYLCASSLGVGRLSTEAFFGQGTRLTVV.